A single sample is the source of the 31 T cell receptor beta chains below, sequenced in a study of cytomegalovirus exposure and HLA in healthy donors. 60 Vbeta and 13 Jbeta primers were used in PCR. Some clones are missing from TCRdb's copy, which holds only in-frame ones; the method was immunoSEQ multiplex PCR. The data hold roughly 120,000 clones, with roughly 83% observed a single time. The sequenced material came from PBMCs. The source of these receptors is a woman aged 18-35 years in good health and CMV-seropositive.

J is TRBJ2-4 and V is TRBV27; 11 bases map to TRBD2. V trimming: 4 bases; J trimming: 7 bases; junction bases outside the gene matches: 6. Germline V gene data show CDR1 as MNHEY and CDR2 as SMNVEV (reference sequence). The CDR3 length is 15 residues. The CDR3 is CASSSLAGGGNIQYF. The CDR3 DNA is TGTGCCAGCAGTTCCCTAGCGGGAGGAGGGAACATTCAGTACTTC.

The V and J genes are TRBV9 and TRBJ2-5; 15 bases agree with TRBD2. CDR1 SGDLS and CDR2 YYNGEE come from the germline V gene. The CDR3 loop spans 19 amino acids. V lost 0 bases to trimming and J lost 2 bases; unmatched junction nucleotides: 8. The CDR3 loop is CASSVGPGLAGGGQETQYF. In DNA form, the CDR3 reads TGTGCCAGCAGCGTAGGTCCGGGACTAGCGGGAGGCGGTCAAGAGACCCAGTACTTC.

DNA for the CDR3: TGTGCCAGCAGCCGGACAGGGCCCCACACAGATACGCAGTATTTT. Its translation is CASSRTGPHTDTQYF. The gene calls are TRBV14 and TRBJ2-3; 8 bases line up with TRBD1. The germline gives CDR1 SGHDN, CDR2 FVKESK. This CDR3 is 15 amino acids long. V was pared by 4 bases and J by 2 bases, with 5 bases of the junction left unmatched. Looking up the rest from reference TRBV14 and TRBJ2-3 gives the full variable domain: EAGVTQFPSHSVIEKGQTVTLRCDPISGHDNLYWYRRVMGKEIKFLLHFVKESKQDESGMPNNRFLAERTGGTYSTLKVQPAELEDSGVYFCASSRTGPHTDTQYFGPGTRLTVL.

This clone was counted once. V usage is TRBV7-3 and J usage is TRBJ2-5, with 9 bases that match TRBD2. The V gene end was trimmed by 1 base and the J gene end by 5 bases; junction bases not matched to a gene: 5. Germline CDR1 and CDR2: SGHTA and FQGTGA. This CDR3 spans 15 amino acids. Here the CDR3 reads CASSLSGRAGETQYF. The CDR3 coding sequence is TGTGCCAGCAGCTTAAGCGGGAGGGCCGGGGAGACCCAGTACTTC.

V is TRBV15 and J is TRBJ2-1; 10 bases are shared with TRBD2. Trimming took 5 bases from V and 4 from J; bases not matched to a gene: 8. This CDR3 spans 16 amino acids. CDR1 and CDR2 from the germline V gene are LNHNV and YYDKDF (reference sequence). CDR3 sequence reads: CATSSPGLASYNEQFF. The CDR3 DNA sequence: TGTGCCACCAGCTCTCCGGGACTAGCGAGTTACAATGAGCAGTTCTTC.

The chain combines TRBV5-6 with TRBJ2-2; perhaps TRBD2 as D (5 bases). This CDR3 region has 14 residues. Germline loops: CDR1 SGHDT, CDR2 YYEEEE. V was clipped by 3 bases and J by 5 bases, with 11 bases between them. DNA for the CDR3: TGTGCCAGCAGCTCCGCAACTAGTACCGGGGAGCTGTTTTTT. Protein product: CASSSATSTGELFF.

The rearrangement joins TRBV4-1 to TRBJ2-2; TRBD2 might be the D (7 bases). The V and J ends lost 0 bases and 7 bases respectively, with 15 bases between them. The germline gives CDR1 MGHRA, CDR2 YSYEKL. The CDR3 loop spans 16 amino acids. CDR3 sequence reads: CASSQDLGGAIGELFF. CDR3 in DNA: TGCGCCAGCAGCCAAGATCTAGGGGGGGCCATCGGGGAGCTGTTTTTT.

The CDR3 DNA sequence: TGCAAGTGCTCCCAGGGGAATGAGCAGTTCTTC. This gives the protein CKCSQGNEQFF. The chain couples TRBV20-1 to TRBJ2-1; TRBD1 might be the D (6 bases). Germline V gene sequence: CDR1 DFQATT, CDR2 SNEGSKA (reference sequence). The CDR3 contains 11 residues.

The chain is built from TRBV18 and TRBJ2-3, with TRBD1 identical over 11 bases. The CDR3 runs to 17 residues. Germline V gives CDR1 KGHSH, CDR2 LQKENI. The J segment lost 4 bases and the V segment lost 3 bases, leaving 9 bases of the junction unmatched. As DNA, the CDR3 is TGTGCCAGCTCACCTCTAACCGGACAGGGGGCATCAGATACGCAGTATTTT. Translated: CASSPLTGQGASDTQYF.

J is TRBJ1-5 and V is TRBV12-5, with 10 bases fitting TRBD1. The CDR3 runs 18 residues. CDR1 is LGHNT, CDR2 FRNRAP, per germline. Trimming cost V 2 bases and J 5 bases; bases outside gene matches: 12. CDR3 in DNA: TGTGCTAGTGGTTTGTACCTGTGGGGACAGGGGATGGATCAGCCCCAGCATTTT. Protein sequence: CASGLYLWGQGMDQPQHF.

The chain employs TRBV6-1 and TRBJ1-4; D uncertain. The germline V gene encodes CDR1 MNHNS and CDR2 SASEGT. This CDR3 has 15 amino acids. V lost 0 bases and J 1 base, leaving 6 bases between the germline ends. The CDR3 region is CASSEAAGTNEKLFF. The DNA of the CDR3 is TGTGCCAGCAGTGAAGCAGCGGGAACTAATGAAAAACTGTTTTTT.

Of note for this clone: An end of the junction does not agree with germline; a read error may underlie this. The chain has TRBV11-3 and TRBJ2-7; 9 nucleotides agree with TRBD1. The CDR3 has 14 residues. The germline gives CDR1 SGHNT, CDR2 YENEEA. CDR3 residues: CASSYLTGGTGTFF. The CDR3 nucleotides are TGTGCCAGCAGCTACCTTACTGGAGGGACAGGGACATTCTTC.

This chain uses TRBV5-1 with TRBJ1-1; D perhaps matches TRBD1 (6 bases). The CDR3 spans 16 residues. Per germline, CDR1 SGHRS and CDR2 YFSETQ. The germline V and J ends were trimmed by 2 bases and 3 bases, with 17 bases remaining between them. CDR3 sequence reads: CASSFQPGAPDTEAFF. The CDR3 DNA reads TGCGCCAGCAGCTTCCAACCAGGGGCACCGGACACTGAAGCTTTCTTT.

V gene TRBV2 combines with J gene TRBJ2-7; D not certain. In germline, CDR1 is SNHLY, CDR2 FYNNEI. The CDR3 has 15 amino acids. The ends were cut back, 7 bases at V and 5 bases at J, with 21 bases in the middle. The CDR3 loop is CASTIEVVKFHEQYF. The CDR3 DNA reads as TGTGCCAGCACCATTGAGGTCGTAAAGTTCCACGAGCAGTACTTC.

The rearrangement uses TRBV27 and TRBJ2-7; weak D call: TRBD1 (5 bases). The germline V gene has CDR1 MNHEY and CDR2 SMNVEV (reference sequence). CDR3 size: 17 residues. The V gene lost 4 bases and the J gene lost 2 bases, with 21 bases spanning the gap. CDR3 sequence (DNA): TGTGCCAGCAGTTCCCCGGCCCGTGGGCCAGGGCCCTACGAGCAGTACTTC. It codes for CASSSPARGPGPYEQYF.

V and J are TRBV6-1 and TRBJ2-3; 13 bases align to TRBD2. V dropped 4 bases and J dropped 4; count of bases not matched to a gene: 2. The germline CDR1 and CDR2 sequences are MNHNS and SASEGT. There are 15 residues in the CDR3. The CDR3 DNA follows: TGTGCCAGCAGTGGGACTAGCGGGAGTCCAGATACGCAGTATTTT. Translation: CASSGTSGSPDTQYF.

V is TRBV27 and J is TRBJ2-2; TRBD1 might be the D (6 bases). This CDR3 is 16 amino acids long. V was clipped by 1 base and J by 7 bases, with 16 bases between them. CDR1 and CDR2 (germline): MNHEY, SMNVEV (reference sequence). The CDR3 protein is CASSLWWDIILGELFF. The CDR3 nucleotides read TGTGCCAGCAGTTTATGGTGGGACATTATTCTCGGGGAGCTGTTTTTT.

The chain employs TRBV6-5 and TRBJ1-3; D call uncertain. CDR3 length: 14 residues. V lost 6 bases and J lost 0, with 9 bases in between. Looked up from germline, CDR1 is MNHEY and CDR2 is SVGAGI. The chain's CDR3 is CASSLLTSGNTIYF. CDR3 bases: TGTGCCAGCAGCCTGCTAACCTCTGGAAACACCATATATTTT.

This clone was seen only once. CDR3 nucleotides: TGTGCCAGCAGAATGACAGGGGGCTTCTATGGCTACACCTTC. It yields the protein CASRMTGGFYGYTF. The chain employs TRBV27 and TRBJ1-2; 10 nucleotides line up with TRBD1. Per the germline V gene, CDR1 is MNHEY and CDR2 is SMNVEV (reference sequence). CDR3 length equals 14 residues. The V gene end was trimmed by 6 bases and the J gene end by 4 bases; junction bases not matched to a gene: 5.

The V gene is TRBV9, the J gene TRBJ2-5; TRBD1 aligns across 9 bases. CDR3 size: 16 residues. The J segment lost 1 base and the V segment lost 0 bases, leaving 4 bases of the junction unmatched. CDR1 is SGDLS and CDR2 is YYNGEE in the germline V gene. The CDR3 DNA reads as TGTGCCAGCAGCGTAGAGGACAGGGGACCCCAAGAGACCCAGTACTTC. As protein: CASSVEDRGPQETQYF.

The V gene is TRBV25-1, the J gene TRBJ1-1, with D perhaps matching TRBD1 (5 bases). There are 16 residues in the CDR3. In germline, CDR1 is MGHDK, CDR2 SYGVNS. V lost 2 bases and J 4 bases, leaving 17 bases between the germline ends. As DNA, the CDR3 is TGTGCCAGCAGTGAAAGAGGGAGGGCCCAGGGCACTGAAGCTTTCTTT. Its translation: CASSERGRAQGTEAFF. The full variable domain, in which reference TRBV25-1 and TRBJ1-1 provide the parts outside the CDR3, is EADIYQTPRYLVIGTGKKITLECSQTMGHDKMYWYQQDPGMELHLIHYSYGVNSTEKGDLSSESTVSRIRTEHFPLTLESARPSHTSQYLCASSERGRAQGTEAFFGQGTRLTVV.

CDR3 DNA sequence: TGCGCCAGCAGCCGAGACGGAGCAGCGGGGTCCTACGAGCAGTACTTC. Translation: CASSRDGAAGSYEQYF. The chain uses TRBV4-1 and TRBJ2-7; 7 positions match TRBD2. V was clipped by 4 bases and J by 1 base; unmatched bases: 10. This CDR3 has 16 residues. CDR1 and CDR2 from the germline V gene are MGHRA and YSYEKL.

The chain's CDR3 is CASRRMYSGLADSYNEQFF. The CDR3 bases are TGTGCCAGCCGAAGGATGTATTCGGGACTAGCGGACTCCTACAATGAGCAGTTCTTC. V usage is TRBV21-1 and J usage is TRBJ2-1; TRBD2 is the table's D call, not checked against the DNA. TRBV21-1 is classified as a pseudogene. This CDR3 has 19 residues.

V usage is TRBV19 and J usage is TRBJ2-5, with 14 positions matching TRBD2. Germline V CDR1 and CDR2: LNHDA, SQIVND (reference sequence). The CDR3 runs to 15 residues. The V and J ends lost 5 bases and 4 bases, in that order; junction bases with no gene match: 3. CDR3 sequence reads: CASSFGTSGRETQYF. The CDR3 DNA reads as TGTGCCAGTAGTTTCGGGACTAGCGGGAGAGAGACCCAGTACTTC.

This clone was observed a handful of times. This chain uses TRBV6-4 with TRBJ1-1; 9 bases align to TRBD1. The ends lost 4 bases at V and 6 bases at J; junction bases unmatched: 3. The CDR3 consists of 13 residues. The germline V gene encodes CDR1 MRHNA and CDR2 SNTAGT. CDR3: CASSARQGAEAFF. The DNA for the CDR3 is TGTGCCAGCAGTGCTCGACAGGGGGCTGAAGCTTTCTTT.

This clone was seen a few times. This sequence joins TRBV19 and TRBJ1-2, with a possible D match to TRBD1 (6 bases). CDR1 is LNHDA and CDR2 is SQIVND in the germline V gene (reference sequence). The CDR3 runs 13 residues. Trimming took 10 bases from V and 4 from J, leaving 16 bases between them. The CDR3: CATRTVSLYGYTF. CDR3 nucleotides: TGTGCCACCCGGACAGTATCTCTCTATGGCTACACCTTC.

About this clone itself: One end of the junction is discordant with germline, which a read error may explain. V is TRBV5-4 and J is TRBJ2-2; the D gene could be TRBD1 or TRBD2 (5 bases each). Germline V CDR1 and CDR2: SGHNT, YYREEE (reference sequence). This CDR3 contains 16 residues. The CDR3 bases are TGTGCCAGCACCTTGGGGGTTGGGCCCCGCACCGGGGAGCTGTTTTTT. Amino acids: CASTLGVGPRTGELFF.

The chain combines TRBV4-1 with TRBJ2-1; TRBD2 agrees at 9 bases. Germline lookup yields CDR1 MGHRA and CDR2 YSYEKL. This CDR3 comprises 18 residues. V gave up 2 bases and J gave up 0 bases; unmatched junction bases: 8. The chain's CDR3 is CASSQSLRSGSSYNEQFF. CDR3 coding DNA: TGCGCCAGCAGCCAAAGCCTACGTAGCGGGAGCTCCTACAATGAGCAGTTCTTC.

The rearrangement uses TRBV7-3 and TRBJ2-1; 8 positions agree with TRBD2. CDR3 length equals 19 residues. Unmatched junction bases numbered 11, after V lost 1 base and J lost 0 bases. Germline V gives CDR1 SGHTA, CDR2 FQGTGA. CDR3 loop: CASSLITLAGKSSYNEQFF. Written as DNA, the CDR3 is TGTGCCAGCAGCTTAATCACTCTAGCGGGCAAGAGCTCCTACAATGAGCAGTTCTTC.

The chain carries TRBV7-3 and TRBJ2-2; a weak D match, TRBD1 (7 bases). Germline V lookup: CDR1 SGHTA, CDR2 FQGTGA. The CDR3 totals 15 residues. With 2 bases removed from V and 4 bases from J, the gap between germline ends came to 11 bases. CDR3 region: CASSLSGGSTGELFF. As DNA, the CDR3 is TGTGCCAGCAGCTTATCAGGGGGGTCCACCGGGGAGCTGTTTTTT.

The rearrangement links TRBV11-2 to TRBJ2-7; 10 nucleotides align to TRBD2. The ends lost 5 bases at V and 0 bases at J; junction bases unmatched: 7. The germline V gene has CDR1 SGHAT and CDR2 FQNNGV. This CDR3 region has 16 residues. The chain's CDR3 is CASSPWGTSASYEQYF. CDR3 DNA sequence: TGTGCCAGCAGCCCCTGGGGGACTAGCGCCTCCTACGAGCAGTACTTC. Using reference TRBV11-2 and TRBJ2-7 for the parts outside the CDR3, the full variable domain is EAGVAQSPRYKIIEKRQSVAFWCNPISGHATLYWYQQILGQGPKLLIQFQNNGVVDDSQLPKDRFSAERLKGVDSTLKIQPAKLEDSAVYLCASSPWGTSASYEQYFGPGTRLTVT.